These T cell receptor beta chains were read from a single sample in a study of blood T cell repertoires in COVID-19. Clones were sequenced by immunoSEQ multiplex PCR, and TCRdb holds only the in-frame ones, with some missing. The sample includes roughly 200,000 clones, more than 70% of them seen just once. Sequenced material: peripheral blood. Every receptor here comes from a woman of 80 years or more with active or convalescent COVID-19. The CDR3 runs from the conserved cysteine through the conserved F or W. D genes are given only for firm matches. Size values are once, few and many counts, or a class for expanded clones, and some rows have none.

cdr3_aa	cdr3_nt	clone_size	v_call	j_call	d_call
CATRADYGYTF	TGTGCCACGAGGGCGGATTATGGCTACACCTTC	NA	TRBV10-3	TRBJ1-2	NA
CASSRTEGLFPEAFF	TGCGCCAGCAGCCGGACAGAGGGGCTTTTCCCTGAAGCTTTCTTT	NA	TRBV5-1	TRBJ1-1	NA
CSAMNRADYGYTF	TGCAGCGCCATGAACAGGGCCGACTATGGCTACACCTTC	NA	TRBV29-1	TRBJ1-2	NA
CASSQLGQNTEAFF	TGTGCCAGCAGCCAACTCGGACAGAACACTGAAGCTTTCTTT	NA	TRBV14	TRBJ1-1	NA
CASRQGALGTQYF	TGCGCCAGCAGACAGGGGGCGCTGGGGACCCAGTACTTC	NA	TRBV10-2	TRBJ2-5	TRBD1
CASRLGAGQDGYTF	TGTGCAAGTCGCTTAGGGGCAGGGCAGGATGGCTACACCTTC	NA	TRBV12-2	TRBJ1-2	NA
CASSISDAEAFF	TGTGCCAGTAGTATTTCAGATGCTGAAGCTTTCTTT	few	TRBV19	TRBJ1-1	NA
CASSLAGQNYGYTF	TGTGCCAGCAGCTTGGCCGGACAGAACTATGGCTACACCTTC	NA	TRBV5-6	TRBJ1-2	NA
CASSVAGTGNYGYTF	TGTGCCAGCAGCGTAGCTGGGACAGGGAACTATGGCTACACCTTC	NA	TRBV9	TRBJ1-2	TRBD1
CASSEGRGVYGYTF	TGTGCCAGCAGTGAAGGCAGGGGTGTCTATGGCTACACCTTC	NA	TRBV2	TRBJ1-2	NA
CASRLGGEGYGYTF	TGTGCCAGCAGATTGGGGGGAGAGGGCTATGGCTACACCTTC	NA	TRBV28	TRBJ1-2	NA
CASSLTGVRDTEAFF	TGCGCCAGCAGCTTGACGGGGGTCCGGGACACTGAAGCTTTCTTT	NA	TRBV5-1	TRBJ1-1	NA
CASSERGGGSSNQPQHF	TGTGCCAGCAGTGAAAGAGGCGGGGGATCGAGCAATCAGCCCCAGCATTTT	few	TRBV6-1	TRBJ1-5	NA
CASSGGTRWTGELFF	TGTGCCAGCAGCGGGGGGACTAGGTGGACCGGGGAGCTGTTTTTT	NA	TRBV9	TRBJ2-2	TRBD2
CASSSGLAGGGGELFF	TGTGCCAGCAGCTCGGGACTAGCGGGGGGCGGCGGGGAGCTGTTTTTT	NA	TRBV5-4	TRBJ2-2	TRBD2
CASSFGRTGGLYNEQFF	TGTGCCAGCTCGTTTGGCAGGACAGGGGGCCTCTACAATGAGCAGTTCTTC	NA	TRBV18	TRBJ2-1	TRBD1
CATSDRTTGPKLTF	TGTGCCACCAGTGACCGTACTACAGGGCCGAAGCTCACCTTC	NA	TRBV24-1	TRBJ1-2	NA
CASSRDTTNTGELFF	TGCGCCAGCAGCAGGGACACTACGAACACCGGGGAGCTGTTTTTT	NA	TRBV5-1	TRBJ2-2	NA
CASSLGGSATNEKLFF	TGCGCCAGCAGCTTGGGCGGGTCTGCAACTAATGAAAAACTGTTTTTT	few	TRBV5-1	TRBJ1-4	NA
CASSLDYRGPTYGYTF	TGTGCCAGCAGCTTAGATTACAGGGGGCCCACCTATGGCTACACCTTC	NA	TRBV11-2	TRBJ1-2	TRBD1
CASAGGQRAQYF	TGTGCCAGCGCCGGGGGACAGAGGGCCCAGTACTTC	NA	TRBV7-9	TRBJ2-5	NA
CASSQGGPSEQFF	TGTGCCAGCAGCCAAGGGGGGCCTAGTGAGCAGTTCTTC	NA	TRBV3-1/TRBV3-2	TRBJ2-1	NA
CASSLGTGGLLNEQFF	TGTGCCAGCAGCTTAGGGACAGGGGGCTTACTCAATGAGCAGTTCTTC	NA	TRBV7-9	TRBJ2-1	TRBD1
CASSLDRGSGKLFF	TGTGCCAGCAGCCTGGACAGGGGAAGTGGAAAACTGTTTTTT	once	TRBV6-2/TRBV6-3	TRBJ1-4	TRBD1
CASSTMAWASGAHEQFF	TGTGCCAGCAGCACAATGGCCTGGGCTAGCGGGGCCCATGAGCAGTTCTTC	once	TRBV7-2	TRBJ2-1	TRBD2
CASSSLGGNTEAFF	TGTGCCAGCAGCTCATTAGGGGGGAACACTGAAGCTTTCTTT	NA	TRBV7-3	TRBJ1-1	NA
CATLRGFREKLFF	TGTGCCACTCTGAGGGGGTTCCGGGAAAAACTGTTTTTT	few	TRBV28	TRBJ1-4	NA
CASSLGAGGTTDTQYF	TGTGCCAGCAGCTTAGGGGCGGGGGGGACCACAGATACGCAGTATTTT	NA	TRBV7-8	TRBJ2-3	TRBD2
CATSREAGSTAQHF	TGTGCCACCAGCAGAGAAGCGGGGAGCACGGCCCAGCATTTT	NA	TRBV15	TRBJ1-5	NA
CASSLAGITYNEQFF	TGTGCCAGCAGCTTGGCGGGGATTACCTACAATGAGCAGTTCTTC	NA	TRBV5-6	TRBJ2-1	NA
CASSSDSTGYTF	TGCGCCAGCAGCTCGGACAGCACTGGCTACACCTTC	NA	TRBV5-1	TRBJ1-2	NA
CASSHRSGGPTSYEQYF	TGTGCCAGCAGCCACAGAAGCGGGGGCCCGACGTCCTACGAGCAGTACTTC	NA	TRBV3-1/TRBV3-2	TRBJ2-7	TRBD2
CASSQERDYYSNQPQHF	TGCGCCAGCAGCCAAGAAAGGGACTACTATAGCAATCAGCCCCAGCATTTT	few	TRBV4-3	TRBJ1-5	NA
CASRYRVLDFNQPQHF	TGTGCCAGCAGATACCGGGTCCTAGATTTCAATCAGCCCCAGCATTTT	NA	TRBV6-5	TRBJ1-5	NA
CATSRPGQGADTQYF	TGTGCCACCAGCAGACCGGGACAGGGGGCAGATACGCAGTATTTT	NA	TRBV15	TRBJ2-3	TRBD1
CASMDLGRGPYEQYF	TGTGCCAGCATGGATCTAGGCAGGGGCCCTTACGAGCAGTACTTC	NA	TRBV6-5	TRBJ2-7	NA
CASSQPGQGFGEQYF	TGTGCCAGCAGCCAGCCGGGACAGGGTTTTGGCGAGCAGTACTTC	NA	TRBV3-1/TRBV3-2	TRBJ2-7	TRBD1
CASSTYAGNNEQFF	TGTGCCAGCAGCACGTACGCGGGGAACAATGAGCAGTTCTTC	NA	TRBV5-4	TRBJ2-1	NA
CASSAQGSYNSPLHF	TGTGCCAGCAGTGCACAGGGTTCCTATAATTCACCCCTCCACTTT	NA	TRBV27	TRBJ1-6	NA
CSGLTSGALNEQFF	TGCAGCGGCCTAACTAGCGGGGCCCTCAATGAGCAGTTCTTC	NA	TRBV29-1	TRBJ2-1	TRBD2
CASSSSWGRQETQYF	TGTGCCAGCAGCTCCTCGTGGGGGCGCCAAGAGACCCAGTACTTC	NA	TRBV7-9	TRBJ2-5	NA
CSASNLAATYNEQFF	TGCAGTGCTAGTAATCTAGCGGCGACCTACAATGAGCAGTTCTTC	NA	TRBV20-1	TRBJ2-1	TRBD2
CASSLSGQGARGNTEAFF	TGTGCCAGCAGTTTATCGGGACAGGGGGCGCGAGGTAACACTGAAGCTTTCTTT	NA	TRBV27	TRBJ1-1	TRBD1
CASSLQDYGYTF	TGTGCCAGCAGCTTGCAGGACTATGGCTACACCTTC	once	TRBV7-9	TRBJ1-2	NA
CASSQRGQGDYGYTF	TGTGCCAGCAGCCAACGCGGACAGGGTGACTATGGCTACACCTTC	NA	TRBV3-1/TRBV3-2	TRBJ1-2	TRBD1